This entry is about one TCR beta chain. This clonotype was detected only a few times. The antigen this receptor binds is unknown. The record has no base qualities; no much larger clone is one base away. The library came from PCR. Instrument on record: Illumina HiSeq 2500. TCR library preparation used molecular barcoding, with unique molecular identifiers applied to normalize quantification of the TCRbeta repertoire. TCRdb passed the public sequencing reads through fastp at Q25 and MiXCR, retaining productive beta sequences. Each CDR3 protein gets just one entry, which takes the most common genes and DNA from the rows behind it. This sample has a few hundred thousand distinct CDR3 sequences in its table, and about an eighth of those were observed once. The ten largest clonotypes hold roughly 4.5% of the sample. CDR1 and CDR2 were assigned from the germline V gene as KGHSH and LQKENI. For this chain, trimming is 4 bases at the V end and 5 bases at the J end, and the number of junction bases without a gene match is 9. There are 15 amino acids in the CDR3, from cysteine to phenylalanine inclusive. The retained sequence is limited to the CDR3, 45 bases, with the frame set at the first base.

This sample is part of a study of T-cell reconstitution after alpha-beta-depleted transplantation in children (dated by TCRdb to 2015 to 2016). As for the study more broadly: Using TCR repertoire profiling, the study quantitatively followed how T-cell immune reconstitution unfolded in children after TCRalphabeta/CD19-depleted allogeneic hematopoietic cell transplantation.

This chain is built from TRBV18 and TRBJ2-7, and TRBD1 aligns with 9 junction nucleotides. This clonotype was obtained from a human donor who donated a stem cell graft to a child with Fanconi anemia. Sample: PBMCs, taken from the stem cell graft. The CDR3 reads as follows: CASSLTPGQGNEQYF. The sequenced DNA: TGTGCCAGCTCACTAACCCCGGGACAGGGTAACGAGCAGTACTTC.